This T cell receptor beta chain derives from a study of blood T cell repertoires in COVID-19. Study-level information: Whether acute or convalescent, the COVID-19 samples came from the United States, Italy and Spain.

The repertoire was sequenced with immunoSEQ multiplex PCR; TCRdb's copy has only in-frame clones and lacks some. In the table there are approximately 100,000 clones, about 91% of which are singletons. There are 14 residues in the CDR3. The germline V gene encodes CDR1 MNHGY and CDR2 SVAAGI. Trimming removed 6 bases from V and 8 bases from J; junction bases left unmatched: 9. Input material: peripheral blood. The chain has TRBV6-9 and TRBJ2-1; 8 bases match TRBD2. This TCR derives from a human donor in a cohort sampled during active COVID-19. This CDR3 reads CASRVGGAVDEQFF. CDR3 nucleotide sequence: TGTGCCAGCAGGGTCGGGGGGGCCGTAGATGAGCAGTTCTTC.